The 26 T cell receptor beta chains reported below all come from one sample, sequenced in a study of shared clonotypes between healthy human individuals. Terminally differentiated effector memory CD45RA+ cells were left out of the naive CD8 fraction, which was CD45RO-negative and positively selected for CCR7. Assay used: immunoSEQ multiplex PCR; TCRdb lists only in-frame clones, some missing. Here the sample spans hundreds of thousands of clones, around 95% being singletons. Sequencing input: naive CD8+ T cells sorted from blood. These receptors were obtained from a woman under 40 in good health.

The chain couples TRBV28 to TRBJ1-3, with unresolved D. This CDR3 comprises 13 residues. Germline lookup yields CDR1 MDHEN and CDR2 SYDVKM. V lost 5 bases and J lost 0, with 5 bases in between. CDR3 sequence: CASSNDSGNTIYF. In DNA, the CDR3 is TGTGCCAGCAGTAACGACTCTGGAAACACCATATATTTT.

Note on this clone: This CDR3 is also generated by other DNA sequences in the sample. The chain carries TRBV28 and TRBJ1-5, with D tentatively TRBD1 (5 bases). Trimming cost V 6 bases and J 0 bases, with 9 bases left between them. This CDR3 comprises 14 residues. Germline-derived CDR1 and CDR2 are MDHEN and SYDVKM. The CDR3 sequence: CASSPGHSNQPQHF. CDR3 DNA: TGTGCCAGCAGCCCAGGACATAGCAATCAGCCCCAGCATTTT.

This clone was seen a single time. V is TRBV5-6 and J is TRBJ2-5; D unclear. The assigned J gene may be wrong: the sequence end matches TRBJ2-7 better. This CDR3 comprises 14 residues. The germline CDR1 and CDR2 sequences are SGHDT and YYEEEE. The DNA of the CDR3 is TGTGCCAGCAGCTTGCGGGCACTACTCTACGAGCAGTACTTC. Translation: CASSLRALLYEQYF.

J is TRBJ2-7 and V is TRBV7-9, with D possibly TRBD2 on 6 matching bases. Trimming left V 5 bases short and J 4 bases short, with 12 bases between. Germline V gene data show CDR1 as SEHNR and CDR2 as FQNEAQ (reference sequence). This CDR3 comprises 13 residues. CDR3 bases: TGTGCCAGCAGCGTTACCGGAGGGTACGAGCAGTACTTC. This encodes CASSVTGGYEQYF. Using reference TRBV7-9 and TRBJ2-7 for the parts outside the CDR3, the full variable domain is DTGVSQNPRHKITKRGQNVTFRCDPISEHNRLYWYRQTLGQGPEFLTYFQNEAQLEKSRLLSDRFSAERPKGSFSTLEIQRTEQGDSAMYLCASSVTGGYEQYFGPGTRLTVT.

The chain recombines TRBV5-1 with TRBJ2-7; the D call may be TRBD1 or TRBD2 (5 bases each). The germline V and J ends were trimmed by 3 bases and 0 bases, with 13 bases remaining between them. The CDR3 runs to 15 residues. From germline, CDR1 is SGHRS and CDR2 YFSETQ. The DNA for the CDR3 is TGCGCCAGCAGCTACTCGGGGCTCAACTCCTACGAGCAGTACTTC. Encoded protein: CASSYSGLNSYEQYF.

Of note for this clone: The same CDR3 arises from other DNA sequences in this sample as well. V is TRBV28 and J is TRBJ2-7; 7 bases align to TRBD2. Trimming at V came to 3 bases and at J to 2 bases, leaving 7 bases not matched to a gene. Germline CDR1 reads MDHEN; CDR2 reads SYDVKM. The length of the CDR3 is 15 residues. The CDR3 spells CASSLVAGLTYEQYF. DNA for the CDR3: TGTGCCAGCAGTTTGGTAGCGGGCCTAACCTACGAGCAGTACTTC.

The chain has TRBV6-1 and TRBJ1-2; no reliable D call. The CDR3 contains 12 residues. Looked up from germline, CDR1 is MNHNS and CDR2 is SASEGT. V lost 3 bases and J lost 2, with 4 bases in between. The CDR3, as DNA: TGTGCCAGCAGTGAGGAGAACTATGGCTACACCTTC. This sequence encodes CASSEENYGYTF.

The V gene is TRBV9, the J gene TRBJ2-1, with TRBD1 identical over 9 bases. The V gene end was trimmed by 0 bases and the J gene end by 7 bases; junction bases not matched to a gene: 23. The CDR3 covers 21 residues. The germline CDR1 and CDR2 sequences are SGDLS and YYNGEE. DNA for the CDR3: TGTGCCAGCAGCGTAGCCAGTTGGGGACAGGGCCAACCTCGGAAACCTAATGAGCAGTTCTTC. Translated, it gives CASSVASWGQGQPRKPNEQFF.

V usage is TRBV7-9 and J usage is TRBJ2-7, with D possibly TRBD2 on 5 matching bases. Germline V gives CDR1 SEHNR, CDR2 FQNEAQ (reference sequence). The germline V and J ends were trimmed by 2 bases and 3 bases, with 8 bases remaining between them. The CDR3 length is 13 residues. CDR3 in amino acids: CASSLRGFYEQYF. DNA for the CDR3: TGTGCCAGCAGCTTACGGGGTTTCTACGAGCAGTACTTC.

The gene calls are TRBV5-6 and TRBJ2-5, with D possibly being TRBD2 (5 bases). The DNA end lines up better with TRBJ2-7; the J call may be wrong. Germline V gene data show CDR1 as SGHDT and CDR2 as YYEEEE. This CDR3 is 13 amino acids long. CDR3 coding DNA: TGTGCCAGCAGCTTGGGAGGGCCTAACGAGCAGTACTTC. Its translation: CASSLGGPNEQYF.

The J gene is TRBJ1-5, the V gene TRBV19; a weak D match, TRBD1 (5 bases). V was cut by 4 bases and J by 0 bases, with 7 bases left in between. The CDR3 covers 14 residues. Germline V lookup: CDR1 LNHDA, CDR2 SQIVND (reference sequence). The CDR3 region is CASSTDTSNQPQHF. CDR3 DNA sequence: TGTGCCAGTAGTACGGACACTAGCAATCAGCCCCAGCATTTT.

For the CDR3, the DNA is TGTGCCAGCAGTTGGGGACGGCCGGCTAACTATGGCTACACCTTC. This codes for CASSWGRPANYGYTF. The chain links TRBV6-5 to TRBJ1-2, with D perhaps TRBD1 (5 bases). Germline CDR1 reads MNHEY; CDR2 reads SVGAGI. This CDR3 spans 15 amino acids. V shed 4 bases and J shed 0 bases, with 12 bases lying between them.

The chain employs TRBV6-1 and TRBJ2-6; weak D call: TRBD1 (6 bases). This CDR3 has 19 residues. With 0 bases removed from V and 3 bases from J, the gap between germline ends came to 18 bases. Germline V lookup: CDR1 MNHNS, CDR2 SASEGT. The CDR3 nucleotides are TGTGCCAGCAGTGAAGCGAAATTCAGGGGTACTCGTGGGGCCAACGTCCTGACTTTC. Protein product: CASSEAKFRGTRGANVLTF.

This clone was picked up a small number of times. The CDR3 spells CASSKDPGYYEQYF. The CDR3 nucleotides are TGTGCCAGCAGCAAAGATCCGGGGTACTACGAGCAGTACTTC. This chain joins TRBV21-1 and TRBJ2-7; TRBD2 is the table's D call, not checked against the DNA. TRBV21-1 is noted as a pseudogene. The CDR3 runs 14 residues.

The chain is built from TRBV7-9 and TRBJ1-1; D is unresolved. Germline lookup yields CDR1 SEHNR and CDR2 FQNEAQ (reference sequence). The CDR3 consists of 15 residues. V lost 7 bases to trimming and J lost 1 base, with 16 bases between them. The CDR3 loop reads CASKENDGRNTEAFF. The CDR3 DNA is TGTGCCAGCAAGGAAAACGACGGAAGGAACACTGAAGCTTTCTTT.

V gene TRBV7-9 combines with J gene TRBJ2-2; 10 positions match TRBD1. Germline assignment: CDR1 SEHNR and CDR2 FQNEAQ (reference sequence). This CDR3 contains 14 residues. V shed 4 bases, J shed 6 bases, and the junction held 2 bases outside the gene matches. CDR3 DNA: TGTGCCAGCAGCTCAGGACAGGGGGCCGGGGAGCTGTTTTTT. Protein product: CASSSGQGAGELFF.

V usage is TRBV5-1 and J usage is TRBJ2-7; D may be TRBD1 (6 bases). The V gene's germline CDR1 is SGHRS and CDR2 YFSETQ. The CDR3 contains 12 residues. The ends were cut back, 4 bases at V and 6 bases at J, with 11 bases in the middle. The CDR3 region is CASSTGHLEQYF. DNA of the CDR3: TGCGCCAGCAGCACGGGACACCTCGAGCAGTACTTC.

The V call is TRBV27, the J call TRBJ2-7; 12 nucleotides agree with TRBD2. Germline assignment: CDR1 MNHEY and CDR2 SMNVEV (reference sequence). V shed 7 bases, J shed 6 bases, and the junction held 7 bases outside the gene matches. The CDR3 loop spans 14 amino acids. CDR3 bases: TGTGCCAGCACTAAGCTAGCGGGAGGGCTCGAGCAGTACTTC. Translated, it gives CASTKLAGGLEQYF.

The rearrangement joins TRBV11-2 to TRBJ2-7; D ambiguous. Deletions cut 1 base from V and 6 bases from J, with 13 bases between. This CDR3 region has 14 residues. CDR1 is SGHAT and CDR2 is FQNNGV in the germline V gene. The CDR3 DNA reads as TGTGCCAGCAGCTTAGTAAAGGGATTGGGCGAGCAGTACTTC. It codes for CASSLVKGLGEQYF.

The chain couples TRBV29-1 to TRBJ1-2; D is unresolved. Looked up from germline, CDR1 is SQVTM and CDR2 is ANQGSEA. This CDR3 contains 15 residues. V lost 7 bases and J lost 2, with 20 bases in between. The CDR3 nucleotides read TGCAGCGCCACTGGAGGAGTGGGCTTGAACTATGGCTACACCTTC. Its protein is CSATGGVGLNYGYTF.

V gene TRBV15 combines with J gene TRBJ2-2; TRBD1 aligns across 11 bases. V lost 9 bases to trimming and J lost 6 bases; unmatched junction nucleotides: 3. This CDR3 comprises 13 residues. Per germline, CDR1 LNHNV and CDR2 YYDKDF (reference sequence). CDR3 sequence (DNA): TGTGCCACGCGGACAGGGGGCTCCGGGGAGCTGTTTTTT. Translated: CATRTGGSGELFF.

This chain uses TRBV7-8 with TRBJ2-5; TRBD1 matches 7 bases. V lost 5 bases, J lost 1 base, and 7 bases stayed unmatched. Germline V lookup: CDR1 SGHVS, CDR2 FQNEAQ. CDR3 size: 15 residues. This chain's CDR3 is CASSTRDRTQETQYF. CDR3 DNA sequence: TGTGCCAGCAGCACACGGGACAGAACCCAAGAGACCCAGTACTTC.

The chain carries TRBV5-4 and TRBJ2-1; a possible D gene is TRBD2 (5 bases). Deletions cut 3 bases from V and 0 bases from J, with 13 bases between. Looked up from germline, CDR1 is SGHNT and CDR2 is YYREEE (reference sequence). This CDR3 comprises 16 residues. CDR3 amino acids: CASSSRADSSYNEQFF. In DNA, the CDR3 is TGTGCCAGCAGCTCGAGGGCGGATAGCTCCTACAATGAGCAGTTCTTC.

The rearrangement uses TRBV19 and TRBJ2-1; perhaps TRBD2 as D (6 bases). This CDR3 contains 15 residues. Looked up from germline, CDR1 is LNHDA and CDR2 is SQIVND (reference sequence). V gave up 4 bases and J gave up 5 bases, with 15 bases separating them. The CDR3 protein is CASSTSGDWDNEQFF. The CDR3 DNA sequence: TGTGCCAGTAGTACCTCGGGAGACTGGGACAATGAGCAGTTCTTC.

The chain recombines TRBV28 with TRBJ2-7; no clear D gene. The CDR3 consists of 14 residues. With 7 bases removed from V and 5 bases from J, the gap between germline ends came to 18 bases. From germline, CDR1 is MDHEN and CDR2 SYDVKM. The CDR3 protein is CASNQVTSTHEQYF. The CDR3 DNA reads as TGTGCCAGCAACCAGGTGACAAGCACACACGAGCAGTACTTC.

The CDR3 is CASSYSDSGSEQYF. As DNA, the CDR3 is TGTGCCAGCAGTTACTCTGACAGCGGGAGCGAGCAGTACTTC. The chain uses TRBV6-5 and TRBJ2-7, with 8 bases fitting TRBD2. Germline lookup yields CDR1 MNHEY and CDR2 SVGAGI. There are 14 residues in the CDR3. V shed 0 bases, J shed 6 bases, and the junction held 4 bases outside the gene matches.